This T cell receptor (beta chain) stems from a study of post-analysis software for immune sequencing data. Overall study context: Several disease courses (relapsing-remitting, secondary progressive and progressive-relapsing) of multiple sclerosis were included.

Carried by the TCR beta cDNA libraries were unique molecular identifiers. TCRdb re-derived calls from the PCR reads in MiXCR, one entry per CDR3 protein. The data show 550,000 to 700,000 distinct CDR3 sequences, roughly 40% seen once. The CDR3 contains 15 residues. Germline V gives CDR1 MGHRA, CDR2 YSYEKL. Trimming shortened V by 7 bases and J by 4 bases, and 19 bases separated the two germline ends. To note about this clonotype: What it binds is not known.

Overall study findings and caveats: The study found TRBV5-6, TRBV5-1 and TRBV20-1 among five TRBV segments more frequent in patients than controls. Samples made in the same batch grouped tightly together by F measure. People with multiple sclerosis had a significantly lower normalized Chao1 diversity than controls did.

Sequenced input: blood. The clonotype originates from a girl between 5 and 17 years old with multiple sclerosis. The V gene is TRBV4-1, the J gene TRBJ1-2; perhaps TRBD1 as D (5 bases). This CDR3 reads CASTGDPIQSYGYTF. For the CDR3, the DNA is TGCGCCAGCACGGGGGACCCTATCCAGTCCTATGGCTACACCTTC.